A selection of T cell receptor beta chains follows, all from one sample in a study of cytomegalovirus exposure and HLA in healthy donors. Profiling relied on immunoSEQ multiplex PCR, and the TCRdb table lists in-frame clones only, not all of them. Of around 180,000 clones in the sample, 84% were seen once. Material: PBMCs. These receptors originate from a girl under 18 in good health and CMV-seropositive. Each CDR3 is given with its conserved first and last residue. The D gene is left open where the match is weak. Rows give clone size only sometimes, using once, few, many, or a class for an expanded clone.

D,size,J,V,CDR3,DNA
TRBD1,.,TRBJ1-2,TRBV6-4,CASSDRPGQGVNGYTF,TGTGCCAGCAGTGACCGCCCGGGACAGGGGGTAAATGGCTACACCTTC
.,.,TRBJ1-5,TRBV5-5,CASSRRGGAAQPQHF,TGTGCCAGCAGCCGCCGGGGGGGGGCCGCGCAGCCCCAGCATTTT
.,.,TRBJ2-3,TRBV9,CASSVGGGGDTQYF,TGTGCCAGCAGCGTAGGGGGGGGCGGAGATACGCAGTATTTT
TRBD2,.,TRBJ2-7,TRBV7-6,CASSLYPHILAGGVYEQYF,TGTGCCAGCAGCCTCTACCCGCACATCCTAGCGGGGGGGGTCTACGAGCAGTACTTC
.,.,TRBJ2-7,TRBV30,CAWSRVLGGAYVEQYF,TGTGCCTGGAGTCGGGTTTTGGGGGGGGCCTACGTCGAGCAGTACTTC
.,.,TRBJ1-1,TRBV19,CASTIRVWTEAFF,TGTGCCAGTACAATCAGGGTATGGACTGAAGCTTTCTTT
.,.,TRBJ1-1,TRBV29-1,CSSRGQLNTEAFF,TGCAGCTCCCGAGGACAATTGAACACTGAAGCTTTCTTT
.,.,TRBJ2-5,TRBV11-3,CASSLVGAQGETQYF,TGTGCCAGCAGCTTAGTAGGGGCCCAGGGGGAGACCCAGTACTTC
.,.,TRBJ1-6,TRBV7-9,CASSVSRKTSYSPLHF,TGTGCCAGCAGCGTTAGCCGGAAAACCTCGTATTCACCCCTCCACTTT
.,.,TRBJ1-6,TRBV9,CASSGPGSPLHF,TGTGCCAGCAGCGGCCCGGGTTCACCCCTCCACTTT
.,.,TRBJ2-7,TRBV7-8,CASSPRIGYEQYF,TGTGCCAGCAGCCCTCGGATCGGGTACGAGCAGTACTTC
TRBD1,once,TRBJ1-4,TRBV9,CASSGTGQSFEKLFF,TGTGCCAGCAGCGGGACGGGACAGTCCTTTGAAAAACTGTTTTTT
.,.,TRBJ1-1,TRBV7-8,CASSEYKNTEAFF,TGTGCCAGCAGCGAATACAAGAACACTGAAGCTTTCTTT
TRBD1,.,TRBJ1-5,TRBV6-1,CASSELGTVEVQPQHF,TGTGCCAGCAGTGAACTCGGGACAGTCGAGGTTCAGCCCCAGCATTTT
.,.,TRBJ2-3,TRBV5-8,CASRPDSPSTDTQYF,TGTGCCAGCAGACCTGACAGCCCTTCTACAGATACGCAGTATTTT
.,few,TRBJ1-5,TRBV18,CASSPGRNQPQHF,TGTGCCAGCTCACCGGGGCGCAATCAGCCCCAGCATTTT
.,few,TRBJ1-4,TRBV6-1,CASSEGGRGEKLFF,TGTGCCAGCAGTGAAGGCGGCCGCGGTGAAAAACTGTTTTTT
.,.,TRBJ1-1,TRBV5-1,CASSLALSGGTEAFF,TGCGCCAGCAGCTTGGCCTTATCGGGGGGAACTGAAGCTTTCTTT
TRBD2,.,TRBJ2-1,TRBV5-3,CARSSSGGLLDNEQFF,TGTGCCAGAAGCTCCTCGGGGGGGCTTCTGGACAATGAGCAGTTCTTC
TRBD1,.,TRBJ1-5,TRBV6-1,CASRVTGNQPQHF,TGTGCCAGCAGAGTGACAGGGAATCAGCCCCAGCATTTT
.,.,TRBJ2-6,TRBV7-9,CASSLPGGSGANVLTF,TGTGCCAGCAGCTTACCAGGGGGGTCTGGGGCCAACGTCCTGACTTTC
.,.,TRBJ1-3,TRBV6-5,CASSTGSGNTIYF,TGTGCCAGCAGTACAGGGAGCGGAAACACCATATATTTT
.,.,TRBJ2-7,TRBV27,CASGLMPSYEQYF,TGTGCCAGCGGGCTCATGCCCTCCTACGAGCAGTACTTC
.,.,TRBJ2-5,TRBV5-5,CASSLDRVGAQETQYF,TGTGCCAGCAGCTTGGATCGGGTCGGAGCGCAAGAGACCCAGTACTTC
.,.,TRBJ1-2,TRBV21-1,CASSKEGGQGITGDGYTF,TGTGCCAGCAGCAAAGAAGGGGGACAGGGGATAACAGGAGATGGCTACACCTTC
.,.,TRBJ1-1,TRBV7-9,CASSYPQENTEAFF,TGTGCCAGCAGCTACCCACAGGAGAACACTGAAGCTTTCTTT
.,.,TRBJ2-1,TRBV10-3,CAIRGGPRNEQFF,TGTGCCATCAGGGGGGGGCCTAGGAATGAGCAGTTCTTC
.,.,TRBJ1-6,TRBV14,CASSQIFGGNSPLHF,TGTGCCAGCAGCCAGATTTTTGGGGGGAATTCACCCCTCCACTTT
TRBD1,few,TRBJ1-5,TRBV19,CASINPTGVNQPQHF,TGTGCCAGTATCAACCCCACAGGGGTGAATCAGCCCCAGCATTTT
TRBD1,.,TRBJ2-3,TRBV7-3,CASSHRDSSTDTQYF,TGTGCCAGCAGCCACCGGGACAGCTCCACAGATACGCAGTATTTT
TRBD1,once,TRBJ1-1,TRBV4-2,CASSPRGTGSTEAFF,TGTGCCAGCAGCCCCAGGGGGACGGGATCAACTGAAGCTTTCTTT
TRBD1,once,TRBJ2-3,TRBV19,CASSIRDRDTDTQYF,TGTGCCAGTAGTATCCGGGACAGGGACACAGATACGCAGTATTTT
.,.,TRBJ2-7,TRBV5-4,CASSPGGRGDSYEQYF,TGTGCCAGCAGCCCCGGGGGGAGGGGGGACTCCTACGAGCAGTACTTC
.,.,TRBJ2-1,TRBV30,CAWSGGETHEQFF,TGTGCCTGGAGTGGGGGGGAAACTCACGAGCAGTTCTTC
.,.,TRBJ2-1,TRBV7-2,CASSFDRGRSLFF,TGTGCCAGCAGCTTTGACCGAGGGAGGAGTCTGTTCTTC
TRBD1,.,TRBJ2-2,TRBV15,CATSGQGTGELFF,TGTGCCACCAGTGGACAGGGCACCGGGGAGCTGTTTTTT
TRBD2,.,TRBJ2-3,TRBV5-1,CASSVAGGPSTDTQYF,TGCGCCAGCAGCGTGGCGGGGGGGCCGAGCACAGATACGCAGTATTTT
.,.,TRBJ1-4,TRBV7-9,CASSLEAGINEKLFF,TGTGCCAGCAGCTTAGAGGCCGGGATAAATGAAAAACTGTTTTTT
.,.,TRBJ2-1,TRBV2,CASRKAASTEQFF,TGTGCCAGCAGGAAGGCAGCGTCGACTGAGCAGTTCTTC
TRBD1,.,TRBJ1-2,TRBV15,CATSRDPDRGGGYTF,TGTGCCACCAGCAGAGACCCGGACAGGGGGGGTGGCTACACCTTC
.,.,TRBJ2-7,TRBV7-9,CASYGGGYEQYF,TGTGCCAGCTACGGGGGAGGCTACGAGCAGTACTTC
.,once,TRBJ1-5,TRBV7-6,CASSSQTNQPQHF,TGTGCCAGCAGCTCACAGACGAATCAGCCCCAGCATTTT
TRBD1,.,TRBJ1-2,TRBV7-9,CASSFRTGEVSYGYTF,TGTGCCAGCAGCTTCCGGACAGGGGAAGTTTCCTATGGCTACACCTTC
TRBD1,.,TRBJ2-5,TRBV12-5,CASGLVVTGGARVETQYF,TGTGCTAGTGGTTTAGTTGTAACAGGGGGCGCGAGGGTCGAGACCCAGTACTTC
.,few,TRBJ1-5,TRBV6-1,CASSDPPDSNQPQHF,TGTGCCAGCAGTGATCCTCCAGATAGCAATCAGCCCCAGCATTTT
TRBD1,.,TRBJ1-1,TRBV6-1,CASSARQGGTEAFF,TGTGCCAGCAGTGCCCGACAGGGTGGCACTGAAGCTTTCTTT
.,.,TRBJ2-7,TRBV6-5,CASSYALQREQYF,TGTGCCAGCAGTTACGCACTTCAGCGCGAGCAGTACTTC
.,.,TRBJ1-2,TRBV10-3,CAISEPERYGYTF,TGTGCCATCAGTGAGCCAGAACGATATGGCTACACCTTC
.,.,TRBJ1-2,TRBV29-1,CSVEDPTGYGYTF,TGCAGCGTTGAAGATCCGACAGGCTATGGCTACACCTTC